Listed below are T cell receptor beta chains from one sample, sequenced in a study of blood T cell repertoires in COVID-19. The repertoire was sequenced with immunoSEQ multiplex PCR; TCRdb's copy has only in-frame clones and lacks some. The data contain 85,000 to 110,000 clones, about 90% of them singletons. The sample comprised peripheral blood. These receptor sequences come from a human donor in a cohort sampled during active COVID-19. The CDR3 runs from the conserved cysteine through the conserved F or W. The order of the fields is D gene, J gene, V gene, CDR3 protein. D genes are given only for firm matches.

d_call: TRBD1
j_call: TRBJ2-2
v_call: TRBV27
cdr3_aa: CASSLSQGTGRTGELFF

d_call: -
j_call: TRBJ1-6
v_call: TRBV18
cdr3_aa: CASSPDLAGYNSPLHF

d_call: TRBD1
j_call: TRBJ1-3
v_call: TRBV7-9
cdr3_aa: CASSRSQGADTIYF

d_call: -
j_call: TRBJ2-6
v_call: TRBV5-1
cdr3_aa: CASSSSSGANVLTF

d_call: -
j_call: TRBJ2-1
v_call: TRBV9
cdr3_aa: CASSVRWETNEQFF

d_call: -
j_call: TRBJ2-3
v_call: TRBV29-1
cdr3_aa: CSVGRGASTDTQYF

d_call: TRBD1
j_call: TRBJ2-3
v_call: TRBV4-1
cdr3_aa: CASSQAHTGGGGHGTQYF

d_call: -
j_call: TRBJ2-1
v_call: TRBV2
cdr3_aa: CASSVDRGSEQFF

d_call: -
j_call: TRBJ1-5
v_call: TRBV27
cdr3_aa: CASSRSEGSNQPQHF

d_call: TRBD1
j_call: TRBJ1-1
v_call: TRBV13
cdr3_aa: CASSPEGTGDTEAFF

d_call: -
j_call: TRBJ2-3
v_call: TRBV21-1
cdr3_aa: CASNLGLAGADRSDTQYF

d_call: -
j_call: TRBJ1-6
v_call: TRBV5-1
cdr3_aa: CASSLSGSSYNSPLHF

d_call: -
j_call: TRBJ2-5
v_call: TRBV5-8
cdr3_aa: CASSPVWGGPQETQYF

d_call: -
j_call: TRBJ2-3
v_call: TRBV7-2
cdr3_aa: CASSLARVAGTQYF

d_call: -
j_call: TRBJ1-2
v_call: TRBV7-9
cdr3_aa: CASSFPGIGYGYTF

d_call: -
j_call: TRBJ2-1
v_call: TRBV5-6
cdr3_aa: CASSLSDFNEQFF

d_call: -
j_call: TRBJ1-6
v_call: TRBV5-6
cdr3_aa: CASSHGVLAGINSPLHF

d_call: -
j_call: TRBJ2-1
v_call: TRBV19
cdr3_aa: CASSIEASDYNEQFF

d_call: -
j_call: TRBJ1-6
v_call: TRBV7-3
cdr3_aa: CASSLGGANSPLHF

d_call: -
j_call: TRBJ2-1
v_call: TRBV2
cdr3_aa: CASNGIGERRFF

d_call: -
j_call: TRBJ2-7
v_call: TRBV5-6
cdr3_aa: CASSGGANTYEQYF

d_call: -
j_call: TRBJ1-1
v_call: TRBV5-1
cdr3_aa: CASSLVVQGNTEAFF

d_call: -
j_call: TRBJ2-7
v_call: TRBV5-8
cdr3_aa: CASSLVSPRDRVADYYEQYF

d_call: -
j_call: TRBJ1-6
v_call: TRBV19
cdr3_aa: CASSPMDWRDSPLHF

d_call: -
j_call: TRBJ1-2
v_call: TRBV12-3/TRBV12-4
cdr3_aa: CASSSEGGYTF

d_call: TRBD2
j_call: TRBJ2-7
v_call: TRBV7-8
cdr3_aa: CASSLSGVPYEQYF

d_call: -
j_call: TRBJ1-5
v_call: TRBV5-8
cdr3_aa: CASSSPGHRTVYSNQPQHF

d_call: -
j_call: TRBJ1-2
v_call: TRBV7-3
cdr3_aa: CASSSQAGLGQGTYGYTF

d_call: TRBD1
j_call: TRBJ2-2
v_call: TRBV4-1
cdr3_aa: CASRTGQGKNGELFF

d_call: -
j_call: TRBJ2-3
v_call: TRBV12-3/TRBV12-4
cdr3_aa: CASEAGGTDTQYF

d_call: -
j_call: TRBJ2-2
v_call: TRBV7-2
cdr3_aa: CASSLDSGNTGELFF

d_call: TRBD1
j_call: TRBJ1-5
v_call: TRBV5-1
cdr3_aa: CASSFSGGGNQPQHF

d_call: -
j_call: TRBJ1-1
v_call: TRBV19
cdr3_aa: CASSSTGSRATEAFF

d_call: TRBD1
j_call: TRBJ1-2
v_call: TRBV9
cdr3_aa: CASSEEDRGRYYGYTF

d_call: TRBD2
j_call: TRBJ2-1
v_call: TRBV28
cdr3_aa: CASSPRGGRRNEQFF

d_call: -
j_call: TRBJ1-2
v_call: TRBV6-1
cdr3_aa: CASSEAYRGLGYGYTF

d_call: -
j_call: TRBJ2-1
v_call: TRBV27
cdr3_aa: CASSLRFGAPEQFF